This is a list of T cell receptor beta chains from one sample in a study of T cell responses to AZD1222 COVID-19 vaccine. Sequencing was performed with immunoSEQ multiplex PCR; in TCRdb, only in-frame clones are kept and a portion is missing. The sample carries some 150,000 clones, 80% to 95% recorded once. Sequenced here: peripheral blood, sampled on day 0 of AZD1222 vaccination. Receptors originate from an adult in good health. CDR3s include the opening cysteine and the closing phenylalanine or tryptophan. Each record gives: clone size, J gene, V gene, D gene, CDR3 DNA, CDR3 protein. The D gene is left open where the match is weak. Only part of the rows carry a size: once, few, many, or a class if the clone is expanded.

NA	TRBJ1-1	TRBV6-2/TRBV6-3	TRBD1	TGTGCCAGCAGTACCGACAGGGGGCACGGGGGTGAAGCTTTCTTT	CASSTDRGHGGEAFF
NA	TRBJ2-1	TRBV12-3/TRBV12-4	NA	TGTGCCAGCAGTTTGATCAATGAGCAGTTCTTC	CASSLINEQFF
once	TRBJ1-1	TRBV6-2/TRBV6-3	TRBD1	TGTGCCAGCAGTCGACAGGGGGCGCTCACTGAAGCTTTCTTT	CASSRQGALTEAFF
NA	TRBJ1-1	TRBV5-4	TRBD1	TGTGCCAGCAGCGCCCAGGGGGGGAACACTGAAGCTTTCTTT	CASSAQGGNTEAFF
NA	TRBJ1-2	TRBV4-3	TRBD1	TGCGCCAGCAGCCCAGGACAGGGGGGCGGCTATGGCTACACCTTC	CASSPGQGGGYGYTF
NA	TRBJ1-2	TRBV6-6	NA	TGTGCCAGCAGTTACGACTATGGCTACACCTTC	CASSYDYGYTF
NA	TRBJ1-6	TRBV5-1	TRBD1	TGCGCCAGCAGCTCGGATGGACAGGGGAGCTCACCCCTCCACTTT	CASSSDGQGSSPLHF
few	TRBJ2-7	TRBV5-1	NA	TGCGCCAGCAGCTTGGACGCGGGAACCGACGAGCAGTACTTC	CASSLDAGTDEQYF
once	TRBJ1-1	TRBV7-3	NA	TGTGCCAGCAGCTTAAGAGGAGGGGTCGGATTCACTGAAGCTTTCTTT	CASSLRGGVGFTEAFF
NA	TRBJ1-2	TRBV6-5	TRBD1	TGTGCCAGCAGGGACTACAGGGGGCTGGGACATGGCTACACCTTC	CASRDYRGLGHGYTF
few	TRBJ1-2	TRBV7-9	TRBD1	TGTGCCAGCGGGACAGGGTACCCCTATGGCTACACCTTC	CASGTGYPYGYTF
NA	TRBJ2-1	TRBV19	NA	TGTGCCAGTAGTATCTACGGTCTAACTGGCGATGAGCAGTTCTTC	CASSIYGLTGDEQFF
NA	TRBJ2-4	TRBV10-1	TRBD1	TGCGCCAGCAGAGGGACAGGGGCAGGATACTTC	CASRGTGAGYF
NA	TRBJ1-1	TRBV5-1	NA	TGCGCCAGCAGCTTGGAGGGTACTGAAGCTTTCTTT	CASSLEGTEAFF
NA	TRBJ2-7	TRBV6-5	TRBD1	TGTGCCAGATCCCAGGGGGCGGTTTACGAGCAGTACTTC	CARSQGAVYEQYF
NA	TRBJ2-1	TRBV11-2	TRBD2	TGTGCCAGCAGCCCTGGACTAGCGGCCTGGGATGAGCAGTTCTTC	CASSPGLAAWDEQFF
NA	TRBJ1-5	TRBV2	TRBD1	TGTGCCAGCAGTGACAGGGGGAATCAGCCCCAGCATTTT	CASSDRGNQPQHF
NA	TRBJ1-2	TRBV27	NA	TGTGCCAGCAGTTTCCAACAGGGTGGGGGCTATGGCTACACCTTC	CASSFQQGGGYGYTF
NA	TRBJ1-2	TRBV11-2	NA	TGTGCCAGCAGCTTAGGGACCGCTGGTAACTATGGCTACACCTTC	CASSLGTAGNYGYTF
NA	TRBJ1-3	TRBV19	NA	TGTGCCAGTAGTCCGGGCCCAGCCGGGGGAAGAAACACCATATATTTT	CASSPGPAGGRNTIYF
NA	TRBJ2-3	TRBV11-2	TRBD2	TGTGCCAGCAGCTTCGTTGGTGGGAGGGTCACAGATACGCAGTATTTT	CASSFVGGRVTDTQYF
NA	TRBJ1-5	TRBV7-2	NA	TGTGCCAGCAGCTTGCGGGGTAGGGAATCTCAGCCCCAGCATTTT	CASSLRGRESQPQHF
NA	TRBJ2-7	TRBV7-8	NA	TGTGCCAGCAGCGATCCAGTTTCCTACGAGCAGTACTTC	CASSDPVSYEQYF
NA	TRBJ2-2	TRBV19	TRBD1	TGTGCCAGTAGTGCCGTCCGGACAGGGGATTTCTCCGGGGAGCTGTTTTTT	CASSAVRTGDFSGELFF
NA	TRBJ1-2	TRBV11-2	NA	TGTGCCAGCAGCGTCGACAGTCACTATGGCTACACCTTC	CASSVDSHYGYTF
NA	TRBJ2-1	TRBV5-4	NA	TGTGCCAGCAGCCCCGACCTCAATGAGCAGTTCTTC	CASSPDLNEQFF
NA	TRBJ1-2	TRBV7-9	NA	TGTGCCAGCAGCCCACGATATGGCTACACCTTC	CASSPRYGYTF
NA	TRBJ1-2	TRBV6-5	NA	TGTGCCAGCAGAGCCCCGGGAGCTAACTATGGCTACACCTTC	CASRAPGANYGYTF
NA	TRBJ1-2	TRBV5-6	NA	TGTGCCAGCAGCTTGGTCGGGGAACCGGGCTACACCTTC	CASSLVGEPGYTF
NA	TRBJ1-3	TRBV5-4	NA	TGTGCCAGCAGCTTGGCCGAAACCGCCTCGGGGGGGGCCATATATTTT	CASSLAETASGGAIYF
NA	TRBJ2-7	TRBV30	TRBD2	TGTGCCTGGAGTGGTCTAGCGGGATTTGACGAGCAGTACTTC	CAWSGLAGFDEQYF
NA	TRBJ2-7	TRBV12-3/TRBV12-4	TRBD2	TGTGCCAGCTTGCTAGCGGCGGGGTACGAGCAGTACTTC	CASLLAAGYEQYF
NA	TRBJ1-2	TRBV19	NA	TGTGCCAGTAGTATTGCCGGGGGGTTCCGAGGCTACACCTTC	CASSIAGGFRGYTF
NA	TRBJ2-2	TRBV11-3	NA	TGTGCCAGCAGCTCAATCGGGGGCAGTCTCACCGGGGAGCTGTTTTTT	CASSSIGGSLTGELFF
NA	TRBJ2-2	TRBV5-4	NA	TGTGCCAGCAGCTTTGCGCGGAGCTCGAACACCGGGGAGCTGTTTTTT	CASSFARSSNTGELFF
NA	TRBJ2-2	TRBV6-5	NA	TGTGCCAGCAGTTCAACCAGGGCCACGGAGCTGTTTTTT	CASSSTRATELFF
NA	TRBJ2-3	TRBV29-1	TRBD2	TGCAGCGTTGGGGTAGCGGGGGCAGATACGCAGTATTTT	CSVGVAGADTQYF
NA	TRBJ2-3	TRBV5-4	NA	TGTGCCAGCAGCTTGGAAGGGACTAGCACAGATACGCAGTATTTT	CASSLEGTSTDTQYF
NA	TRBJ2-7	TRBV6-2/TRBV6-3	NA	TGTGCCAGCAGTCAATCTTCCTACGAGCAGTACTTC	CASSQSSYEQYF
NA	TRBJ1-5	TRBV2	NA	TGTGCCAGCAGTGAGGCCTCGCAACGAGGCCAGCCCCAGCATTTT	CASSEASQRGQPQHF
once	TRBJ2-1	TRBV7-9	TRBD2	TGTGCCAGCAGCTTATACATAGGACTAGCGGGGAATGAGCAGTTCTTC	CASSLYIGLAGNEQFF
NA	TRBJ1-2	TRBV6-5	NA	TGTGCCAGCAGTTACTCGACGGCCGCGTCTGCTGGCTACACCTTC	CASSYSTAASAGYTF
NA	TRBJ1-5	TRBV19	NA	TGTGCCAGTAGTATAGATCAGGCCCCTCGGCAGCCCCAGCATTTT	CASSIDQAPRQPQHF
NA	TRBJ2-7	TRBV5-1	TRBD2	TGCGCCAGCAGCCTGGGACTAGCGGGAGCGTACGAGCAGTACTTC	CASSLGLAGAYEQYF
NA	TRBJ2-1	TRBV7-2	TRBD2	TGTGCCAGCAGCTTCGGGGGAGGGCCCAATGAGCAGTTCTTC	CASSFGGGPNEQFF
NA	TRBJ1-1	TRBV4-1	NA	TGCGCCAGCAGCCAAGAATACGACGGGGGCCGCACTGAAGCTTTCTTT	CASSQEYDGGRTEAFF
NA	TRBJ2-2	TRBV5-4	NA	TGTGCCAGCAGCATCGGGACGCGGGACACCGGGGAGCTGTTTTTT	CASSIGTRDTGELFF
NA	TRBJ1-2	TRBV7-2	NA	TGTGCCAGCAGCTTAGGTGTCGGGGGGCCGGGGAGTGGCTACACCTTC	CASSLGVGGPGSGYTF
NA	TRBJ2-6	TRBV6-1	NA	TGTGCCAGCAGTGCTGTCAGTTTCTCTGGGGCCAACGTCCTGACTTTC	CASSAVSFSGANVLTF
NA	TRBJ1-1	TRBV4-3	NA	TGCGCCAGCAGCCGCGGACCGTTAAACACTGAAGCTTTCTTT	CASSRGPLNTEAFF
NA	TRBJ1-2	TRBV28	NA	TGTGCCAGCTCGGGTGCGGGCCTGGGGGTAGACTATGGCTACACCTTC	CASSGAGLGVDYGYTF
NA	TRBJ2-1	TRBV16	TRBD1	TGTGCCAGCAGCCCCCTGGACAGGGGGTACGAGTTCTTC	CASSPLDRGYEFF
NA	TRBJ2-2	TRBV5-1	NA	TGCGCCAGCAGCGGGAGACTAGGCTTCAACACCGGGGAGCTGTTTTTT	CASSGRLGFNTGELFF
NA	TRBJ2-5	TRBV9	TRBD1	TGTGCCAGCAGCGGAAGAGACAGGGGGAGTAAAGAGACCCAGTACTTC	CASSGRDRGSKETQYF
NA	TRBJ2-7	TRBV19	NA	TGTGCCAGTAGTATAGCGAGCTCCTACGAGCAGTACTTC	CASSIASSYEQYF